This T cell receptor beta chain appears in the sequencing data of a study of Graves' ophthalmopathy and Graves' hyperthyroidism. RNA transcripts yielded amplified TCR beta CDR3 regions. First-round RT-PCR relied on HTBI primers, and a second-round multiplex PCR came next. TCRdb re-called the multiplex PCR reads with MiXCR, one entry per CDR3 protein. The sample carries around 1,000,000 distinct CDR3 sequences, about two fifths recorded once. This clonotype was observed a handful of times. Between the trimmed V and J ends, which lost 6 bases and 6 bases, there was a span of 17 bases. This CDR3 contains 14 residues. Per germline, CDR1 MNHNY and CDR2 SVGAGI (reference sequence).

The source material was peripheral blood or thyroid tissue (not recorded which). The sequence was collected from an adult man with Graves' hyperthyroidism. The gene calls are TRBV6-6 and TRBJ2-5; perhaps TRBD1 as D (5 bases). In nucleotides, the CDR3 is TGTGCCAGCAGATATACAGGATTTAGGCAGACCCAGTACTTC. Encoded protein: CASRYTGFRQTQYF.